This T cell receptor beta chain comes out of a study of T cell changes during pregnancy in multiple sclerosis. The CDR3 loop spans 17 amino acids. Germline V lookup: CDR1 LGHNA, CDR2 YSLEER. Trimming at V came to 1 base and at J to 7 bases, leaving 11 bases not matched to a gene. The assay was immunoSEQ multiplex PCR, and TCRdb's table has in-frame clones only and misses some. The data show 2,000 to 2,500 clones, with around 80% seen just once and 35% to 45% held by the top ten. The V and J genes are TRBV4-3 and TRBJ2-1, with 9 bases lining up with TRBD2. The sample was CD4+ T cells from PBMCs (not recorded whether the cells were cultured). The receptor comes from a female patient with multiple sclerosis, enrolled in a pregnancy study. Some clones in this sample may be carry-over from other donors' samples. Here the CDR3 DNA reads TGCGCCAGCAGCCAAGCAGAGCGGGGGGCCTTGTCGAATGAGCAGTTCTTC. It codes for CASSQAERGALSNEQFF.